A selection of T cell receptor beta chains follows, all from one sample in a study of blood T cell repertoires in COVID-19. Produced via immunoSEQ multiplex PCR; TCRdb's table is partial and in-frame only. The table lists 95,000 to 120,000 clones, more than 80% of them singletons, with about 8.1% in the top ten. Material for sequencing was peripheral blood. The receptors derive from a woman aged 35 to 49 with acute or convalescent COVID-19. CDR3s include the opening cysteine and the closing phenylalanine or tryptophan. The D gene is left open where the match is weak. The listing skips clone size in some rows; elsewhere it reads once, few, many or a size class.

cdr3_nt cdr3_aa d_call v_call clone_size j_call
TGTGCCTGGAGTGTACTAGCGGGGCGCACAGATACGCAGTATTTT CAWSVLAGRTDTQYF TRBD2 TRBV30 - TRBJ2-3
TGCGCCAGCAGCCAAGACTCGCTACAGCCGTACGACGAGCAGTACTTC CASSQDSLQPYDEQYF - TRBV4-1 - TRBJ2-7
TGTGCCAGCGTCCGGGACAGGGGGCGGGAAAAACTGTTTTTT CASVRDRGREKLFF TRBD1 TRBV2 - TRBJ1-4
TGTGCCAGCAGCCCCCGTTTGTTGGTAGGGGATCGGTTCTTC CASSPRLLVGDRFF - TRBV9 - TRBJ2-1
TGTGCCACCAGCAGACTAGCGGGGCCCTCCTACGAGCAGTACTTC CATSRLAGPSYEQYF TRBD2 TRBV15 - TRBJ2-7
TGTGCCAGCAGTCCCGGGGTCCTACACACAGATACGCAGTATTTT CASSPGVLHTDTQYF - TRBV14 - TRBJ2-3
TGTGCCTGGAGTATGGGGGGTAAACATGGCTACACCTTC CAWSMGGKHGYTF - TRBV30 once TRBJ1-2
TGTGCCAGCAGCACTTCGGGGGGGATAGGCGAGCAGTACTTC CASSTSGGIGEQYF TRBD2 TRBV9 few TRBJ2-7
TGTGCCAGCAGCTATACAGGGTTAGACGGCTACACCTTC CASSYTGLDGYTF - TRBV6-5 - TRBJ1-2
TGTGCCAGCAGTCATGCTAGCGGGGGGAACATAGGGGGCTACGAGCAGTACTTC CASSHASGGNIGGYEQYF TRBD2 TRBV7-2 - TRBJ2-7
TGCACCAGCCGCTGTTTGGAGGGGGCGGTGGGCCTTGAAGCTTTCTTT CTSRCLEGAVGLEAFF - TRBV1 - TRBJ1-1
TGTGCCAGCACCGATACCGGGAACGAGCAGTACTTC CASTDTGNEQYF - TRBV7-8 - TRBJ2-7
TGTGCCAGCAGTGAAGCGGCGGGATATGGCTACACCTTC CASSEAAGYGYTF - TRBV6-1 - TRBJ1-2
TGCACCCCGGGGGGAAACTATGGCTACACCTTC CTPGGNYGYTF - TRBV20-1 - TRBJ1-2
TGTGCCAGCAGCTTGTCCCTCGGGAGGGGAAACACCATATATTTT CASSLSLGRGNTIYF - TRBV7-9 - TRBJ1-3
TGTGCCAGCTCACCAACAGGGAATCAGCCCCAGCATTTT CASSPTGNQPQHF - TRBV18 - TRBJ1-5
TGTGCCAGCAGTATACAGGGTCCCTATGGCTACACCTTC CASSIQGPYGYTF - TRBV12-3/TRBV12-4 - TRBJ1-2
TGTGCCAGCAGGGTTGACAGCTACGAGCAGTACTTC CASRVDSYEQYF - TRBV2 - TRBJ2-7
TGCAGCGTCGACCGGGGGTCAGGCACTGAAGCTTTCTTT CSVDRGSGTEAFF - TRBV29-1 once TRBJ1-1
TGTGCCAGCTCACTGATGGGCATGGAGACCCAGTACTTC CASSLMGMETQYF - TRBV18 - TRBJ2-5
TGTGCCAGCAGCTTGACGAGGGGGGGAACTGAAGCTTTCTTT CASSLTRGGTEAFF - TRBV9 - TRBJ1-1
TGCGCCAGCAGCTTGGGACAGTACTCCTACGAGCAGTACTTC CASSLGQYSYEQYF - TRBV5-1 - TRBJ2-7
TGTGCCAGCAGCAAACGAGGGGGCACTGAAGCTTTCTTT CASSKRGGTEAFF - TRBV7-6 - TRBJ1-1
TGTGCCAGCTCACCGGGACAAAGGTTTGACTACACCTTC CASSPGQRFDYTF - TRBV18 - TRBJ1-2
TGCGCCAGCAGCCTACCCTCCCCGACAGGGGGATCCACCTTC CASSLPSPTGGSTF TRBD1 TRBV5-1 - TRBJ1-2
TGTGCCAGCAGCCCAACAGGTTCTGGAAACACCATATATTTT CASSPTGSGNTIYF - TRBV9 - TRBJ1-3
TGTGCCAGCAGTTCAGGGCAGGGGCAGTACTTC CASSSGQGQYF - TRBV6-2/TRBV6-3 - TRBJ2-7
TGTGCCAGTAGTATAAGCGGGGGTAACACCGGGGAGCTGTTTTTT CASSISGGNTGELFF TRBD2 TRBV19 - TRBJ2-2
TGTGCCAGCAGCTTCATCACAGGCCCCGCCGGGGAGCTGTTTTTT CASSFITGPAGELFF - TRBV7-6 few TRBJ2-2
TGCAGCGTCGCGGGACTAGCGGGGGGGGGACAGAAGCAGTTCTTC CSVAGLAGGGQKQFF TRBD2 TRBV29-1 - TRBJ2-1
TGCGCCACAGGGGACAGGCTTCCCACCGGGGAGCTGTTTTTT CATGDRLPTGELFF TRBD1 TRBV4-1 - TRBJ2-2
TGTGCCAGCAGAAAGGAGGGGAACACTGAAGCTTTCTTT CASRKEGNTEAFF - TRBV2 few TRBJ1-1
TGTGCCAGCAGCTTAGCAACGTCCGGGAGTAATTCACCCCTCCACTTT CASSLATSGSNSPLHF - TRBV7-6 - TRBJ1-6
TGTGCCTGGACCCCTTCGCGGGGAGCTGGAAACACCATATATTTT CAWTPSRGAGNTIYF - TRBV30 - TRBJ1-3
TGTGCCAGCAGCGTTCTAGCGGAAGCCGCCGGGGAGCTGTTTTTT CASSVLAEAAGELFF TRBD2 TRBV9 - TRBJ2-2
TGTGCCGCAAACAGAGCGGGGGGGCGCACAGATACGCAGTATTTT CAANRAGGRTDTQYF TRBD2 TRBV30 - TRBJ2-3
TGTGCCAGCAGCCAGGGACTAAACAATGAGCAGTTCTTC CASSQGLNNEQFF TRBD2 TRBV14 - TRBJ2-1
TGTGCCATCAGTGGAGTCCTCGGCGGGGATTACTACTATGGCTACACCTTC CAISGVLGGDYYYGYTF - TRBV10-3 few TRBJ1-2
TGTGCCAGCAGCCAAGAAAGGGTGGGGCGTTCACCCCTCCACTTT CASSQERVGRSPLHF - TRBV3-1/TRBV3-2 - TRBJ1-6
TGTGCCAGCAGCTTGTACGGAAAGGGGGCAGGGCACTATGGCTACACCTTC CASSLYGKGAGHYGYTF TRBD1 TRBV5-6 - TRBJ1-2
TGTGCCAGCAGCCCGGGAAACTACGACTCTCTCGAGCAGTACTTC CASSPGNYDSLEQYF - TRBV5-8 - TRBJ2-7
TGTGCCAGCAACCCAGTAGTTCGGGATGAGCAGTTCTTC CASNPVVRDEQFF - TRBV28 - TRBJ2-1
TGCGCCAGCAGCCCTAGCGGGGTCTACGAGCAGTACTTC CASSPSGVYEQYF TRBD2 TRBV5-1 few TRBJ2-7
TGCGCCAGCAGCTTGTGGCGGGGTCCCCAGCCCCAGCATTTT CASSLWRGPQPQHF - TRBV5-1 once TRBJ1-5
TGTGCCAGCAGCGTACAGGGTGGTACTGAAGCTTTCTTT CASSVQGGTEAFF - TRBV9 few TRBJ1-1